Given below is one T cell receptor beta chain in context. As handled by the study authors: Amplification with reference gene primers provided the estimates of nucleated cell counts. The method was immunoSEQ multiplex PCR; TCRdb's version includes in-frame clones alone and lacks a portion of them. D and trimming come from the DNA, and the V and J calls and clone size come from that table. The sample yields just over 300,000 clones, around 86% seen once. In germline, CDR1 is SGDLS, CDR2 YYNGEE. The length of the CDR3 is 16 residues. The V and J ends lost 3 bases and 2 bases, in that order; junction bases with no gene match: 7. Each participant's cohort was designated according to participant-reported clinical history. This entry comes from a study of blood T cell repertoires in COVID-19. Study-wide background: Samples representing acute and convalescent COVID-19 were sourced from the United States, Italy and Spain.

This chain links TRBV9 with TRBJ2-3; TRBD2 matches at 9 bases. Sequenced sample: PBMCs or T cells enriched from blood (not recorded which). This sequence was found in a man under 40 who had recovered from COVID-19. The CDR3 coding sequence is TGTGCCAGCAGCGGACGACTAGCGGAAACCACAGATACGCAGTATTTT. This gives the protein CASSGRLAETTDTQYF.